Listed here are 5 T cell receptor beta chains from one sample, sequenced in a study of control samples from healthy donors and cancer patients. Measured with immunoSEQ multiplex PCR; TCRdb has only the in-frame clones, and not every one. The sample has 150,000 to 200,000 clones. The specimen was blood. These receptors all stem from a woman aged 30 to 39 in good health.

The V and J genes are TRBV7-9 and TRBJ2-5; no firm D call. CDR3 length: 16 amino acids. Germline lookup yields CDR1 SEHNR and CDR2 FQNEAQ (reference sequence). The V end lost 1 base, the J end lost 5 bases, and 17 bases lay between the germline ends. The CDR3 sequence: CASSLETPRSSETQYF. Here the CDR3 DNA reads TGTGCCAGCAGCTTAGAAACCCCTAGAAGTTCTGAGACCCAGTACTTC. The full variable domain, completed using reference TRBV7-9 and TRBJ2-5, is DTGVSQNPRHKITKRGQNVTFRCDPISEHNRLYWYRQTLGQGPEFLTYFQNEAQLEKSRLLSDRFSAERPKGSFSTLEIQRTEQGDSAMYLCASSLETPRSSETQYFGPGTRLLVL.

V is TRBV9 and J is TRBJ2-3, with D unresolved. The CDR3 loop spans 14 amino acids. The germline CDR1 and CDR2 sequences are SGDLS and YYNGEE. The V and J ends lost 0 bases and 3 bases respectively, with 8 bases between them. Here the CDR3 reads CASSVDQLTDTQYF. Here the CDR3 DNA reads TGTGCCAGCAGCGTAGACCAGTTGACAGATACGCAGTATTTT.

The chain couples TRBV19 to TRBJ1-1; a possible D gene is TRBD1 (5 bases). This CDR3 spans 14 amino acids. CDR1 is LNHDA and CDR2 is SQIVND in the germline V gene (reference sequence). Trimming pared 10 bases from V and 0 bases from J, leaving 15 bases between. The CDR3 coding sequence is TGTGCCACAAGGAGGGGACGGATGAACACTGAAGCTTTCTTT. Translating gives CATRRGRMNTEAFF.

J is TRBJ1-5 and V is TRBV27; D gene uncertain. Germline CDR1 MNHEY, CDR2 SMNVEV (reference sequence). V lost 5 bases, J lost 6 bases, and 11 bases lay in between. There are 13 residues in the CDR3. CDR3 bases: TGTGCCAGCAGTCCCTTTTGGGGTCAGCCCCAGCATTTT. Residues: CASSPFWGQPQHF.

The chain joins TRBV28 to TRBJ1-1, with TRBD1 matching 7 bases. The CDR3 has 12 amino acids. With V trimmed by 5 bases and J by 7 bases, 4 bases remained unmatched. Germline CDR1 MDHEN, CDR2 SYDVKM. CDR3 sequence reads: CASSLGTVEAFF. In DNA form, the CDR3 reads TGTGCCAGCAGTCTCGGGACAGTTGAAGCTTTCTTT.